Below, 15 T cell receptor beta chains from the same sample are listed, as sequenced in a study of T cell clones after liver transplantation. Profiling relied on immunoSEQ multiplex PCR, and the TCRdb table lists in-frame clones only, not all of them. The sample lists 40,000 to 65,000 clones; roughly 84% were seen once. Sequenced material: CD4+ T cells from blood, taken before liver transplant. The receptors derive from a human donor who received a liver transplant.

This clone has just one count. The rearrangement joins TRBV5-6 to TRBJ1-1; TRBD1 matches at 8 bases. The ends lost 4 bases at V and 0 bases at J; junction bases unmatched: 5. CDR1 is SGHDT and CDR2 is YYEEEE in the germline V gene. The CDR3 extends over 15 amino acids. CDR3 in amino acids: CASSGRTGLNTEAFF. CDR3 in DNA: TGTGCCAGCAGCGGCCGGACAGGGCTGAACACTGAAGCTTTCTTT.

The chain has TRBV6-5 and TRBJ2-7; TRBD2 aligns across 8 bases. Trimming removed 7 bases from V and 5 bases from J; junction bases left unmatched: 7. From germline, CDR1 is MNHEY and CDR2 SVGAGI. The CDR3 has 13 amino acids. The CDR3 DNA reads as TGTGCCAGCACTTCTCGGGGGGGCCACGAGCAGTACTTC. Residues: CASTSRGGHEQYF.

The chain couples TRBV20-1 to TRBJ2-3; D ambiguous. Looked up from germline, CDR1 is DFQATT and CDR2 is SNEGSKA (reference sequence). The CDR3 contains 11 residues. Trimming cost V 3 bases and J 3 bases, with 4 bases left between them. In DNA, the CDR3 is TGCAGTGCTAGGAATACAGATACGCAGTATTTT. Translation: CSARNTDTQYF.

The chain has TRBV2 and TRBJ2-7, with TRBD1 matching 7 bases. The CDR3 contains 14 residues. The V gene's germline CDR1 is SNHLY and CDR2 FYNNEI. Trimming at V came to 5 bases and at J to 6 bases, leaving 10 bases not matched to a gene. The CDR3 spells CASSRQGRYPEQYF. The CDR3 coding sequence is TGTGCCAGCAGTAGACAGGGCAGGTACCCCGAGCAGTACTTC.

The genes are TRBV6-1 and TRBJ1-5; D gene unclear. The CDR3 sequence is 16 residues long. The germline gives CDR1 MNHNS, CDR2 SASEGT. V lost 4 bases to trimming and J lost 2 bases, with 15 bases between them. The chain's CDR3 is CASSVTVSQRNQPQHF. The CDR3 DNA reads TGTGCCAGCAGTGTAACAGTCTCCCAACGCAATCAGCCCCAGCATTTT.

The rearrangement uses TRBV4-3 and TRBJ2-3; D perhaps matches TRBD1 (6 bases). This CDR3 contains 15 residues. CDR1 is LGHNA and CDR2 is YSLEER in the germline V gene. Trimming left V 0 bases short and J 3 bases short, with 10 bases between. CDR3 sequence reads: CASSQEFRGTDTQYF. The CDR3 nucleotides read TGCGCCAGCAGCCAAGAGTTCAGGGGAACAGATACGCAGTATTTT.

The chain uses TRBV30 and TRBJ1-1; 7 nucleotides match TRBD1. CDR1 is GTSNPN, CDR2 SVGIG, per germline (reference sequence). The CDR3 covers 13 residues. Trimming cost V 2 bases and J 3 bases; bases outside gene matches: 3. CDR3 residues: CAWSTTGDTEAFF. CDR3 sequence (DNA): TGTGCCTGGAGTACTACAGGGGACACTGAAGCTTTCTTT.

DNA of the CDR3: TGTGCCATCAGTGGCCATGACAGGGGAGGGAGTGAAAAACTGTTTTTT. Its translation is CAISGHDRGGSEKLFF. The chain couples TRBV10-3 to TRBJ1-4, with TRBD1 matching 8 bases. J lost 7 bases, V lost 4 bases, and 11 bases had no gene match. CDR1 and CDR2 (germline): ENHRY, SYGVKD. This CDR3 region has 16 residues.

The gene calls are TRBV6-6 and TRBJ1-2; 10 bases are a match to TRBD1. J gave up 7 bases and V 7 bases, and 12 bases lay outside the gene matches. Germline V gene sequence: CDR1 MNHNY, CDR2 SVGAGI (reference sequence). The CDR3 totals 15 residues. The CDR3 DNA reads as TGTGCCAGCATCGCCCGGGACAGGGGAATAGGTGGCTACACCTTC. Its translation: CASIARDRGIGGYTF.

This clone has just one count. The V call is TRBV4-3, the J call TRBJ2-1; TRBD2 aligns across 8 bases. Germline values: CDR1 LGHNA, CDR2 YSLEER. The CDR3 totals 19 residues. Trimming removed 4 bases from V and 0 bases from J; junction bases left unmatched: 14. The CDR3 reads CASSRAGAGGASSYNEQFF. The CDR3 region has the DNA TGCGCCAGCAGCCGGGCGGGGGCGGGGGGAGCAAGCTCCTACAATGAGCAGTTCTTC.

Only a few counts were recorded for this clone. This chain links TRBV28 with TRBJ2-7, with D maybe TRBD2 (6 bases). V gave up 6 bases and J gave up 3 bases, with 15 bases separating them. Germline V gene data show CDR1 as MDHEN and CDR2 as SYDVKM. The CDR3 is 14 amino acids. CDR3 sequence (DNA): TGTGCCAGCAGACGAGGGACTGCCGGCTACGAGCAGTACTTC. Translated, it gives CASRRGTAGYEQYF. Full variable domain (remainder filled in from reference TRBV28 and TRBJ2-7): DVKVTQSSRYLVKRTGEKVFLECVQDMDHENMFWYRQDPGLGLRLIYFSYDVKMKEKGDIPEGYSVSREKKERFSLILESASTNQTSMYLCASRRGTAGYEQYFGPGTRLTVT.

Here the CDR3 DNA reads TGTGCCAGCAGCTTATATCAGCGACCCTACGAGCAGTACTTC. Translated: CASSLYQRPYEQYF. This chain connects TRBV7-3 to TRBJ2-7; D is uncertain. V dropped 2 bases and J dropped 2 bases, with 10 bases sitting between them. CDR3 length equals 14 residues. CDR1 is SGHTA and CDR2 is FQGTGA in the germline V gene.

This chain links TRBV6-6 with TRBJ1-3, with D uncertain. Trimming shortened V by 5 bases and J by 5 bases, and 13 bases separated the two germline ends. CDR1 MNHNY and CDR2 SVGAGI come from the germline V gene (reference sequence). The CDR3 loop spans 14 amino acids. The CDR3 DNA sequence: TGTGCCAGCAGTACCGACGGCAGCCGAAACACCATATATTTT. It specifies CASSTDGSRNTIYF.

The chain recombines TRBV27 with TRBJ2-5; D call uncertain. There are 13 residues in the CDR3. Trimming pared 2 bases from V and 5 bases from J, leaving 9 bases between. CDR1 MNHEY and CDR2 SMNVEV come from the germline V gene (reference sequence). CDR3 residues: CASSLRVMETQYF. CDR3 in DNA: TGTGCCAGCAGTTTACGGGTGATGGAGACCCAGTACTTC.

This clone was observed a handful of times. CDR3 loop: CASSRRGGEQYF. CDR3 coding DNA: TGTGCCAGCTCTAGGAGGGGCGGGGAGCAGTACTTC. The rearrangement joins TRBV2 to TRBJ2-7, with TRBD2 as a possible D gene (6 bases). There are 12 residues in the CDR3. V lost 8 bases to trimming and J lost 7 bases, with 15 bases between them. Germline CDR1 reads SNHLY; CDR2 reads FYNNEI. The variable domain in full, completed from reference TRBV2 and TRBJ2-7, reads EPEVTQTPSHQVTQMGQEVILRCVPISNHLYFYWYRQILGQKVEFLVSFYNNEISEKSEIFDDQFSVERPDGSNFTLKIRSTKLEDSAMYFCASSRRGGEQYFGPGTRLTVT.